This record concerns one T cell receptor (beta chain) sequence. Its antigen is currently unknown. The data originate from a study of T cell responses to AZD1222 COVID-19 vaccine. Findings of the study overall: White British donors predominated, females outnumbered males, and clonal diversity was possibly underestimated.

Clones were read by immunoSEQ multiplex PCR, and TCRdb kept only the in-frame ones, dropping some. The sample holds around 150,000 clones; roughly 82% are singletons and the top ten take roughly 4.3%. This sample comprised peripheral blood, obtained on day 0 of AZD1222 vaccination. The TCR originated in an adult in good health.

CDR3 residues: CASSISGASTGELFF. The CDR3 coding sequence is TGTGCCAGTAGTATTAGCGGGGCGTCCACCGGGGAGCTGTTTTTT. The chain combines TRBV19 with TRBJ2-2, with 8 bases fitting TRBD2. Germline V gene data show CDR1 as LNHDA and CDR2 as SQIVND (reference sequence). V shed 3 bases, J shed 4 bases, and the junction held 4 bases outside the gene matches. The CDR3 loop spans 15 amino acids. The full variable domain, in which reference TRBV19 and TRBJ2-2 provide the parts outside the CDR3, is DGGITQSPKYLFRKEGQNVTLSCEQNLNHDAMYWYRQDPGQGLRLIYYSQIVNDFQKGDIAEGYSVSREKKESFPLTVTSAQKNPTAFYLCASSISGASTGELFFGEGSRLTVL.